Listed here are 8 T cell receptor beta chains from one sample, sequenced in a study of blood T cell repertoires in COVID-19. Here immunoSEQ multiplex PCR was the method, and the copy in TCRdb shows in-frame clones only, minus some. The sample comprises some 230,000 clones, roughly 84% of which are singletons, and 4.5% to 5.5% rests with the top ten. Sample: peripheral blood. Receptor source: an older woman who had recovered from COVID-19.

About this clone: Other nucleotide sequences in the sample specify the same CDR3. This chain links TRBV27 with TRBJ1-2, with 9 bases lining up with TRBD1. The CDR3 has 14 residues. With V trimmed by 3 bases and J by 4 bases, 3 bases remained unmatched. The germline V gene has CDR1 MNHEY and CDR2 SMNVEV (reference sequence). For the CDR3, the DNA is TGTGCCAGCAGTTTTTCGGGACAGGGCTATGGCTACACCTTC. Protein product: CASSFSGQGYGYTF.

V and J are TRBV5-1 and TRBJ1-3; D is possibly TRBD1 (6 bases). The V gene's germline CDR1 is SGHRS and CDR2 YFSETQ. Trimming stripped 3 bases from V and 0 bases from J, with 10 bases between. The length of the CDR3 is 15 residues. The CDR3: CASSSQGSSGNTIYF. CDR3 nucleotides: TGCGCCAGCAGCTCACAGGGATCCTCTGGAAACACCATATATTTT.

The CDR3 nucleotides read TGTGCCAGCAGTCGCCCTGACAGGCCCATCTACACCTTC. It specifies CASSRPDRPIYTF. The chain employs TRBV6-6 and TRBJ1-2; D may be TRBD1 (6 bases). This CDR3 is built from 13 residues. V was cut by 5 bases and J by 10 bases, with 17 bases left in between. CDR1 and CDR2 from the germline V gene are MNHNY and SVGAGI (reference sequence).

The V call is TRBV2, the J call TRBJ2-1, with a weak D call TRBD2 (7 bases). Trimming pared 7 bases from V and 1 base from J, leaving 11 bases between. The CDR3 is made up of 14 amino acids. Germline values: CDR1 SNHLY, CDR2 FYNNEI. CDR3 nucleotides: TGTGCCAGCACCCGGGGGGCGTCCTACAATGAGCAGTTCTTC. Protein: CASTRGASYNEQFF.

V and J are TRBV7-3 and TRBJ2-2; TRBD2 is a possible D gene (5 bases). CDR3 size: 16 residues. The germline CDR1 and CDR2 sequences are SGHTA and FQGTGA. V was shortened by 5 bases and J by 0 bases, with 13 bases between the two germline ends. CDR3 DNA: TGTGCCAGCAGCCGCGAGGGCGGATCGAACACCGGGGAGCTGTTTTTT. It translates to CASSREGGSNTGELFF.

CDR3 nucleotides: TGTGCCATCAGCCTTCTTGTTGGGACAGGGGCCCGGCGTGGCTACACCTTC. Encoded protein: CAISLLVGTGARRGYTF. The J gene is TRBJ1-2, the V gene TRBV10-3; 10 bases fit TRBD1. V dropped 6 bases and J dropped 7; count of bases not matched to a gene: 17. The CDR3 runs 17 residues. Germline values: CDR1 ENHRY, CDR2 SYGVKD.

This CDR3 is CASSYSSGQGYGYTF. DNA for the CDR3: TGTGCCAGCAGTTACTCATCGGGACAGGGGTATGGCTACACCTTC. J is TRBJ1-2 and V is TRBV6-6, with 10 bases identical to TRBD1. V gave up 0 bases and J gave up 5 bases; unmatched junction bases: 3. Germline CDR1 reads MNHNY; CDR2 reads SVGAGI (reference sequence). The CDR3 is 15 residues long.

This clone was seen a handful of times. The chain employs TRBV6-2 or TRBV6-3 and TRBJ2-7; D gene ambiguous. V lost 5 bases and J 4 bases, leaving 9 bases between the germline ends. From germline, CDR1 is MNHEY and CDR2 SVGEGT. This CDR3 spans 12 amino acids. CDR3 amino acids: CASSLRQYEQYF. In nucleotides, the CDR3 is TGTGCCAGCAGTCTCCGACAATACGAGCAGTACTTC.